Each of the 10 T cell receptor beta chains below was sequenced from the same sample in a study of shared clonotypes between healthy human individuals. TCRdb's table, derived via immunoSEQ multiplex PCR, lists solely in-frame clones and lacks some. This table holds over 1.5 million clones, 95% to 99% found once. Sequenced sample: naive CD4+ T cells sorted from blood. As to subset: CD45RA+ positively selected. Receptors originate from a man under 40 in good health.

J is TRBJ2-3 and V is TRBV9; 8 bases agree with TRBD2. The CDR3 contains 19 residues. CDR1 and CDR2 (germline): SGDLS, YYNGEE. J was trimmed by 0 bases and V by 4 bases; bases with no gene match: 16. For the CDR3, the DNA is TGTGCCAGCAGCCCTACCCAAGGCAGCGGGAGAGTGAGCACAGATACGCAGTATTTT. Its translation: CASSPTQGSGRVSTDTQYF. Combining the CDR3 with reference TRBV9 and TRBJ2-3 gives the whole variable domain DSGVTQTPKHLITATGQRVTLRCSPRSGDLSVYWYQQSLDQGLQFLIQYYNGEERAKGNILERFSAQQFPDLHSELNLSSLELGDSALYFCASSPTQGSGRVSTDTQYFGPGTRLTVL.

V gene TRBV7-8 combines with J gene TRBJ1-1; TRBD1 matches at 7 bases. The CDR3 has 14 amino acids. Germline CDR1 reads SGHVS; CDR2 reads FQNEAQ. V was clipped by 5 bases and J by 4 bases; unmatched bases: 7. DNA for the CDR3: TGTGCCAGCAGCCTACAGGGGTGGGGCACTGAAGCTTTCTTT. Translating it yields CASSLQGWGTEAFF.

The CDR3 here is CASSPRRTSGSSYEQYF. CDR3 nucleotide sequence: TGTGCCAGCAGCCCTCGTCGGACTAGCGGGAGTTCCTACGAGCAGTACTTC. This chain joins TRBV7-9 and TRBJ2-7; 13 positions agree with TRBD2. Germline V gene data show CDR1 as SEHNR and CDR2 as FQNEAQ (reference sequence). V shed 5 bases and J 1 base; nucleotides not matched to a gene: 8. This CDR3 contains 17 residues.

The V gene is TRBV19, the J gene TRBJ1-5; possibly TRBD1 for D (5 bases). This CDR3 contains 18 residues. Germline V gene data show CDR1 as LNHDA and CDR2 as SQIVND (reference sequence). V was pared by 1 base and J by 5 bases, with 21 bases between. The CDR3 DNA follows: TGTGCCAGTAGTATAGGGATCGGGAAGGGGCTCGCGGATCAGCCCCAGCATTTT. Its protein is CASSIGIGKGLADQPQHF.

This clone was recorded once. The genes are TRBV9 and TRBJ2-1, with TRBD2 matching 8 bases. Germline values: CDR1 SGDLS, CDR2 YYNGEE. Trimming removed 2 bases from V and 7 bases from J; junction bases left unmatched: 11. The CDR3 extends over 16 amino acids. For the CDR3, the DNA is TGTGCCAGCAGCGTTCTGGGGCGGGAGGCCGGGAATGAGCAGTTCTTC. Translated: CASSVLGREAGNEQFF. The whole variable domain, filled in from reference TRBV9 and TRBJ2-1, reads DSGVTQTPKHLITATGQRVTLRCSPRSGDLSVYWYQQSLDQGLQFLIQYYNGEERAKGNILERFSAQQFPDLHSELNLSSLELGDSALYFCASSVLGREAGNEQFFGPGTRLTVL.

The rearrangement links TRBV25-1 to TRBJ2-2; D gene unclear. V lost 2 bases and J 9 bases, leaving 10 bases between the germline ends. This CDR3 has 13 amino acids. Germline lookup yields CDR1 MGHDK and CDR2 SYGVNS. CDR3 loop: CASSENVGRELFF. CDR3 in DNA: TGTGCCAGCAGTGAAAACGTGGGGAGGGAGCTGTTTTTT.

The J gene is TRBJ2-2, the V gene TRBV10-3; a weak D match, TRBD2 (6 bases). CDR3 length: 15 amino acids. Germline loops: CDR1 ENHRY, CDR2 SYGVKD. V shed 5 bases and J shed 5 bases, with 15 bases lying between them. CDR3 sequence (DNA): TGTGCCATCAGTAGGGACTTCCAGAGTACCGGGGAGCTGTTTTTT. It specifies CAISRDFQSTGELFF.

The CDR3 DNA reads TGTGCCAGCAGCTACTCCGGGACTAGCGGGACTGTCGAGCAGTACTTC. Its protein product is CASSYSGTSGTVEQYF. J is TRBJ2-7 and V is TRBV7-2, with 13 bases identical to TRBD2. The CDR3 is 16 residues long. Germline V gives CDR1 SGHTA, CDR2 FQGNSA. The trim removed 4 bases at V and 6 bases at J, leaving 9 bases unmatched.

The count of this clone is one. The chain joins TRBV7-2 to TRBJ2-4; no clear D. Germline CDR1 reads SGHTA; CDR2 reads FQGNSA. CDR3 length equals 16 residues. V was trimmed by 1 base and J by 5 bases, leaving 15 bases between them. The CDR3 DNA is TGTGCCAGCAGCTTAGTGGTGGGGTCCCCTCAAAACATTCAGTACTTC. As protein: CASSLVVGSPQNIQYF. Based on the CDR3 plus reference TRBV7-2 and TRBJ2-4, the full variable domain is GAGVSQSPSNKVTEKGKDVELRCDPISGHTALYWYRQSLGQGLEFLIYFQGNSAPDKSGLPSDRFSAERTGGSVSTLTIQRTQQEDSAVYLCASSLVVGSPQNIQYFGAGTRLSVL.

The rearrangement links TRBV6-4 to TRBJ2-7, with 15 bases lining up with TRBD2. J gave up 2 bases and V 6 bases, and 8 bases lay outside the gene matches. Germline lookup yields CDR1 MRHNA and CDR2 SNTAGT. The CDR3 is made up of 17 amino acids. Here the CDR3 reads CASRPGLAGGVAYEQYF. Written as DNA, the CDR3 is TGTGCCAGCAGGCCGGGACTAGCGGGAGGAGTCGCCTACGAGCAGTACTTC.